This is a list of T cell receptor beta chains from one sample in a study of sequential checkpoint blockade in melanoma. Using immunoSEQ multiplex PCR, the repertoire was profiled, and TCRdb retains in-frame clones only, with some absent. This table holds fewer than 14,000 clones, about two thirds found once. Specimen: CD8+ T cells sorted from blood (inferred from file names), collected from a patient given nivolumab and ipilimumab in sequence. These receptors came from a human donor with melanoma. Each CDR3 is given with its conserved first and last residue. A D gene is named only where the DNA matches it firmly. Clone sizes are given selectively: once, few, many, or a class where the clone is expanded.

D	V	J	size	CDR3	DNA
TRBD1	TRBV5-6	TRBJ2-2	NA	CASSHRQGYPGELFF	TGTGCCAGCAGCCATCGACAGGGGTATCCCGGGGAGCTGTTTTTT
TRBD2	TRBV9	TRBJ2-7	NA	CASSALAGGYVYEQYF	TGTGCCAGCAGCGCCTTAGCGGGAGGTTATGTCTACGAGCAGTACTTC
TRBD2	TRBV11-2	TRBJ2-7	NA	CASSPPLGLAGWEQYF	TGTGCCAGCAGCCCTCCCCTGGGGCTAGCGGGGTGGGAGCAGTACTTC
NA	TRBV11-2	TRBJ1-1	NA	CASSLENRQVKTEAFF	TGTGCCAGCAGCTTGGAAAACCGACAGGTGAAGACTGAAGCTTTCTTT
TRBD1	TRBV5-8	TRBJ1-2	NA	CASSLETGSNYGYTF	TGTGCCAGCAGCTTGGAGACAGGGAGTAACTATGGCTACACCTTC
NA	TRBV6-5	TRBJ1-1	NA	CASSYGGQNTEAFF	TGTGCCAGCAGTTACGGGGGACAGAACACTGAAGCTTTCTTT
NA	TRBV4-3	TRBJ2-7	NA	CASSQWGDYEQYF	TGCGCCAGCAGTCAGTGGGGGGACTACGAGCAGTACTTC
NA	TRBV10-3	TRBJ2-7	NA	CAISESSTYEQYF	TGTGCCATCAGTGAGTCCTCTACTTACGAGCAGTACTTC
NA	TRBV9	TRBJ1-2	few	CASSSQQGGYGYTF	TGTGCCAGCAGCTCCCAACAGGGCGGCTATGGCTACACCTTC
TRBD1	TRBV4-3	TRBJ2-2	few	CASSRRTGTGELFF	TGCGCCAGCAGCCGCCGGACAGGCACCGGGGAGCTGTTTTTT
NA	TRBV27	TRBJ2-2	NA	CASSPERANTGELFF	TGTGCCAGCAGTCCGGAGAGAGCGAACACCGGGGAGCTGTTTTTT
NA	TRBV27	TRBJ1-5	NA	CASSFGQGSNQPQHF	TGTGCCAGCAGTTTTGGTCAGGGCAGCAATCAGCCCCAGCATTTT
NA	TRBV10-3	TRBJ1-2	NA	CAISESALGEGYTF	TGTGCCATCAGTGAGTCTGCGTTGGGCGAAGGCTACACCTTC
NA	TRBV27	TRBJ2-5	NA	CASIPPGGGQETQYF	TGTGCCAGCATACCACCAGGGGGAGGACAAGAGACCCAGTACTTC
NA	TRBV27	TRBJ2-5	NA	CASSRHFGVGGETQYF	TGTGCCAGCAGCCGACATTTCGGGGTGGGAGGAGAGACCCAGTACTTC
NA	TRBV4-1	TRBJ2-3	medium-sized	CASSQDQDTQYF	TGCGCCAGCAGCCAAGATCAAGATACGCAGTATTTT
TRBD1	TRBV5-1	TRBJ2-7	NA	CASSLMRTGVSYEQYF	TGCGCCAGCAGCTTGATGCGGACAGGGGTTTCCTACGAGCAGTACTTC
NA	TRBV19	TRBJ2-6	medium-sized	CASSISRDGANVLTF	TGTGCCAGTAGTATTAGCAGGGATGGGGCCAACGTCCTGACTTTC
NA	TRBV6-1	TRBJ1-5	few	CASSEFSGYSNQPQHF	TGTGCCAGCAGTGAATTTTCGGGATATAGCAATCAGCCCCAGCATTTT
TRBD2	TRBV28	TRBJ2-7	once	CASSQGGGRALSYEQYF	TGTGCCAGCAGTCAAGGGGGCGGGAGGGCCTTATCCTACGAGCAGTACTTC
TRBD1	TRBV5-1	TRBJ1-2	few	CASSAQGAQGYTF	TGCGCCAGCAGCGCTCAGGGGGCGCAGGGCTACACCTTC
TRBD1	TRBV11-2	TRBJ2-7	NA	CASSLTQGDPYEQYF	TGTGCCAGCAGCTTAACGCAGGGGGATCCCTACGAGCAGTACTTC
TRBD1	TRBV4-1	TRBJ2-7	few	CASSQEWGRGLYEQYF	TGCGCCAGCAGCCAAGAATGGGGCAGGGGGCTATACGAGCAGTACTTC
NA	TRBV9	TRBJ2-7	NA	CASSVGAEVVYEQYF	TGTGCCAGCAGCGTAGGGGCGGAGGTTGTCTACGAGCAGTACTTC
TRBD2	TRBV19	TRBJ2-1	NA	CASSGASGTYNEQFF	TGTGCCAGTAGTGGGGCTAGCGGTACCTACAATGAGCAGTTCTTC
NA	TRBV29-1	TRBJ2-7	NA	CSVLDRGEQYF	TGCAGCGTTTTGGACAGAGGCGAGCAGTACTTC
TRBD1	TRBV7-9	TRBJ2-7	NA	CASSHSPRATGATVYEQYF	TGTGCCAGCAGCCATAGCCCGAGGGCCACAGGGGCCACCGTTTACGAGCAGTACTTC
NA	TRBV7-8	TRBJ1-5	NA	CASSLAGQGSQPQHF	TGTGCCAGCAGCTTAGCCGGGCAGGGTAGTCAGCCCCAGCATTTT
NA	TRBV27	TRBJ2-7	NA	CASSPSLADSSYEQYF	TGTGCCAGCAGTCCTTCCCTAGCGGACAGCTCCTACGAGCAGTACTTC
TRBD1	TRBV2	TRBJ2-3	NA	CASRIRGQVTDTQYF	TGTGCCAGCAGAATAAGGGGACAGGTCACAGATACGCAGTATTTT
TRBD2	TRBV30	TRBJ2-3	NA	CAWRRGRTDTQYF	TGTGCCTGGAGGCGGGGGAGGACAGATACGCAGTATTTT
NA	TRBV30	TRBJ2-2	few	CAFSQGPGGELFF	TGTGCCTTCTCTCAGGGGCCTGGCGGGGAGCTGTTTTTT
NA	TRBV5-1	TRBJ1-2	large	CASSLYSTYGYTF	TGCGCCAGCAGCTTGTACAGTACCTATGGCTACACCTTC
TRBD2	TRBV11-2	TRBJ2-7	NA	CASRLAGLYEQYF	TGTGCCAGCCGACTAGCGGGACTCTACGAGCAGTACTTC
TRBD1	TRBV27	TRBJ2-1	NA	CASSFTGAYNEQFF	TGTGCCAGCAGTTTTACAGGGGCCTACAATGAGCAGTTCTTC
TRBD1	TRBV28	TRBJ2-7	NA	CASSPTGASYEQYF	TGTGCCAGCAGTCCAACAGGGGCCAGCTACGAGCAGTACTTC
TRBD1	TRBV11-2	TRBJ1-2	once	CASSLDPGQGVYGYTF	TGTGCCAGCAGCTTAGATCCGGGACAGGGGGTCTATGGCTACACCTTC
NA	TRBV28	TRBJ1-5	few	CASSQGTDYQPQHF	TGTGCCAGCAGCCAAGGGACTGACTATCAGCCCCAGCATTTT
TRBD1	TRBV5-4	TRBJ2-3	NA	CASSYGQGTDTQYF	TGTGCCAGCAGCTACGGACAGGGCACAGATACGCAGTATTTT
TRBD1	TRBV7-6	TRBJ2-7	NA	CASSSGDRESYEQYF	TGTGCCAGCAGCTCTGGGGACAGGGAGTCCTACGAGCAGTACTTC
TRBD1	TRBV7-9	TRBJ2-5	NA	CASSLGTGGRETQYF	TGTGCCAGCAGCTTAGGGACAGGGGGCCGGGAGACCCAGTACTTC
NA	TRBV5-1	TRBJ2-7	NA	CASSLSNPYEQYF	TGCGCCAGCAGCTTAAGCAACCCCTACGAGCAGTACTTC
TRBD2	TRBV4-1	TRBJ2-5	NA	CASSQGTSVKETQYF	TGCGCCAGCAGCCAAGGGACTAGCGTAAAAGAGACCCAGTACTTC
NA	TRBV5-1	TRBJ1-1	NA	CASSSYSTEAFF	TGCGCCAGCAGCTCATACTCGACTGAAGCTTTCTTT
NA	TRBV4-3	TRBJ2-4	NA	CASSHWGDLLAKNIQYF	TGCGCCAGCAGCCACTGGGGGGACCTACTAGCCAAAAACATTCAGTACTTC
TRBD1	TRBV2	TRBJ1-1	NA	CASRPRDRPTVYTEAFF	TGTGCCAGCAGACCGAGGGACAGGCCCACCGTTTACACTGAAGCTTTCTTT
TRBD1	TRBV6-6	TRBJ2-2	medium-sized	CAIQGADTGELFF	TGTGCCATCCAGGGGGCAGACACCGGGGAGCTGTTTTTT
NA	TRBV7-2	TRBJ1-2	NA	CASSLVVGDNYGYTF	TGTGCCAGCAGCTTAGTGGTAGGGGATAACTATGGCTACACCTTC
TRBD2	TRBV30	TRBJ2-1	few	CAWSNVAGGHNEQFF	TGTGCCTGGAGTAATGTGGCGGGGGGGCACAATGAGCAGTTCTTC
TRBD1	TRBV4-1	TRBJ2-7	NA	CASSLGQGGYEQYF	TGTGCCAGCAGCTTGGGACAGGGTGGGTACGAGCAGTACTTC
NA	TRBV21-1	TRBJ2-7	few	CASRLLDRDPFYEQYF	TGTGCCAGCAGATTATTAGACAGGGACCCTTTCTACGAGCAGTACTTC
NA	TRBV5-6	TRBJ1-2	NA	CASSSYRGNYVYGYTF	TGTGCCAGCAGCTCATATAGGGGCAATTATGTCTATGGCTACACCTTC
TRBD1	TRBV7-8	TRBJ1-2	NA	CASSLGGTAYGYTF	TGTGCCAGCAGCTTAGGGGGGACAGCGTATGGCTACACCTTC
NA	TRBV30	TRBJ1-1	NA	CAWSVSTWDMNTEAFF	TGTGCCTGGAGTGTATCCACGTGGGACATGAACACTGAAGCTTTCTTT
TRBD2	TRBV9	TRBJ2-5	NA	CASSVLAGGPGETQYF	TGTGCCAGCAGCGTACTAGCGGGGGGCCCGGGGGAGACCCAGTACTTC